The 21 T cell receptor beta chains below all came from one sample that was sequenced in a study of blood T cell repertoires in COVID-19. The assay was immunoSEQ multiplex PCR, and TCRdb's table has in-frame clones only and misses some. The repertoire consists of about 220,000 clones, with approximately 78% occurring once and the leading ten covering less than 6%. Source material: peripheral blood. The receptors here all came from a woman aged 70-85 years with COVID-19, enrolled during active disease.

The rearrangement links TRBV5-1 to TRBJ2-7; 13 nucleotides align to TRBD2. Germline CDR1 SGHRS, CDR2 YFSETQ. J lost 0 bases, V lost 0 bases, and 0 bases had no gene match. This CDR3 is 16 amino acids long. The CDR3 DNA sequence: TGCGCCAGCAGCTTGGGGACTAGCGGGAGCTCCTACGAGCAGTACTTC. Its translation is CASSLGTSGSSYEQYF.

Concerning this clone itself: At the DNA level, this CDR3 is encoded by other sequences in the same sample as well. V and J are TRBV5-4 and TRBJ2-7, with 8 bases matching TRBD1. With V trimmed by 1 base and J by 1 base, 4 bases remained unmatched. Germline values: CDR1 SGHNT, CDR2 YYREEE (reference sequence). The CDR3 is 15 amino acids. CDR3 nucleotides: TGTGCCAGCAGCTTGTCCGGGACAGGATCCTACGAGCAGTACTTC. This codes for CASSLSGTGSYEQYF. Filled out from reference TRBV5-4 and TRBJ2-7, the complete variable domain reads ETGVTQSPTHLIKTRGQQVTLRCSSQSGHNTVSWYQQALGQGPQFIFQYYREEENGRGNFPPRFSGLQFPNYSSELNVNALELDDSALYLCASSLSGTGSYEQYFGPGTRLTVT.

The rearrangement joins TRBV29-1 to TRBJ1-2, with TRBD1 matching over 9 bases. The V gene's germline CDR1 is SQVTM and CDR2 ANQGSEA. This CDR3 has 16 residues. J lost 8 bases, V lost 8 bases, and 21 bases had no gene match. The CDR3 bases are TGCAGCATCCACGGGACAGGGCCTTCAGGGGGGCGAGGCTACACCTTC. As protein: CSIHGTGPSGGRGYTF.

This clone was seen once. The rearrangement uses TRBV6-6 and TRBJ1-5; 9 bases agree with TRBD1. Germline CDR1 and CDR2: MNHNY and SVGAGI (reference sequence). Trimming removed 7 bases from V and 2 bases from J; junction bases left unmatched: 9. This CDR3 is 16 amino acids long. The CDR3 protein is CASTVTGGAGNQPQHF. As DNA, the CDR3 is TGTGCCAGCACGGTAACAGGGGGCGCCGGCAATCAGCCCCAGCATTTT.

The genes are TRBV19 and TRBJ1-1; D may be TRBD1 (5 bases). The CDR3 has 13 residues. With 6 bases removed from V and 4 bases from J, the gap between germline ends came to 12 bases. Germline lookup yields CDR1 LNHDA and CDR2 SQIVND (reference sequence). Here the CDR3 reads CASRPGQATEAFF. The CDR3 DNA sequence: TGTGCCAGTAGGCCAGGGCAGGCCACTGAAGCTTTCTTT.

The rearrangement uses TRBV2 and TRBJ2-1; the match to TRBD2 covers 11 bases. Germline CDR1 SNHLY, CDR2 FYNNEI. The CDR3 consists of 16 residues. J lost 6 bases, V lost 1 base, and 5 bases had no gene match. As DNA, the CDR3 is TGTGCCAGCAGTGAAGGAGTAGCGGGAGGGTTCAATGAGCAGTTCTTC. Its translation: CASSEGVAGGFNEQFF. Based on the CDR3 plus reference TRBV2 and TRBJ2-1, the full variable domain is EPEVTQTPSHQVTQMGQEVILRCVPISNHLYFYWYRQILGQKVEFLVSFYNNEISEKSEIFDDQFSVERPDGSNFTLKIRSTKLEDSAMYFCASSEGVAGGFNEQFFGPGTRLTVL.

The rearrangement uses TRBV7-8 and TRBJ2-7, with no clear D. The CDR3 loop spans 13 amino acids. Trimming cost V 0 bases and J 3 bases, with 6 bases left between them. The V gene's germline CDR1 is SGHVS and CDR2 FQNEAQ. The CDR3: CASSLARFYEQYF. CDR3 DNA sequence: TGTGCCAGCAGCTTAGCCAGGTTCTACGAGCAGTACTTC.

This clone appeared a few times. As DNA, the CDR3 is TGTGCCAGCAGCCCCCACAGCACATTAAACACCGGGGAGCTGTTTTTT. Amino acids: CASSPHSTLNTGELFF. This sequence joins TRBV7-2 and TRBJ2-2, with D unresolved. The germline V gene has CDR1 SGHTA and CDR2 FQGNSA. The CDR3 has 16 amino acids. Trimming shortened V by 5 bases and J by 2 bases, and 15 bases separated the two germline ends. The whole variable domain, filled in from reference TRBV7-2 and TRBJ2-2, reads GAGVSQSPSNKVTEKGKDVELRCDPISGHTALYWYRQSLGQGLEFLIYFQGNSAPDKSGLPSDRFSAERTGGSVSTLTIQRTQQEDSAVYLCASSPHSTLNTGELFFGEGSRLTVL.

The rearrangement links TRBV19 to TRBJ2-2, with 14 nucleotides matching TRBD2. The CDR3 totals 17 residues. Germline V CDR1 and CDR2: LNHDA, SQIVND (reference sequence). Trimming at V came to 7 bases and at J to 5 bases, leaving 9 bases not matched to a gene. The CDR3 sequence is CASTSGLAGVRTGELFF. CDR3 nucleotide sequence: TGTGCCAGTACCTCGGGACTAGCGGGAGTTCGGACCGGGGAGCTGTTTTTT. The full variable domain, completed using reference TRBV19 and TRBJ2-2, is DGGITQSPKYLFRKEGQNVTLSCEQNLNHDAMYWYRQDPGQGLRLIYYSQIVNDFQKGDIAEGYSVSREKKESFPLTVTSAQKNPTAFYLCASTSGLAGVRTGELFFGEGSRLTVL.

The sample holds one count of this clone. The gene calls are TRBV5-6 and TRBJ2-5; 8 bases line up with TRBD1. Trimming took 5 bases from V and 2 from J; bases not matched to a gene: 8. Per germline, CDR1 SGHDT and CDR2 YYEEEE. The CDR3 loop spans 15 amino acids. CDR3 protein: CASRTNRGRQETQYF. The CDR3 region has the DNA TGTGCCAGCAGGACTAACAGGGGGAGGCAAGAGACCCAGTACTTC.

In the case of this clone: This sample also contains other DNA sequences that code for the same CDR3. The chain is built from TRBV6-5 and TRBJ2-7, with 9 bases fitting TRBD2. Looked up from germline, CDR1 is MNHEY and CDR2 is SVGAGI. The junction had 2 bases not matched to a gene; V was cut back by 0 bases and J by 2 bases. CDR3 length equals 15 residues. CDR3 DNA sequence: TGTGCCAGCAGTTACTCGACTAGCGGTACCTACGAGCAGTACTTC. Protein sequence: CASSYSTSGTYEQYF.

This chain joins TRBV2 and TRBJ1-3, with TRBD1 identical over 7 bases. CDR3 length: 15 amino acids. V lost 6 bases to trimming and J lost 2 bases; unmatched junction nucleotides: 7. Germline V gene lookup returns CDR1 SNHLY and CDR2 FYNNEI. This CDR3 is CASSETGVTGNTIYF. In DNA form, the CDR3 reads TGTGCCAGCAGCGAAACAGGGGTAACTGGAAACACCATATATTTT.

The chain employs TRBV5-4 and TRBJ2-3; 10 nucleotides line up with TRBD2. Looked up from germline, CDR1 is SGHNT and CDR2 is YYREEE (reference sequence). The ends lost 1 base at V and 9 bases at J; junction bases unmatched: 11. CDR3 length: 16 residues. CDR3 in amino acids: CASSLNPSGGARTQYF. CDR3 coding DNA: TGTGCCAGCAGCTTGAACCCTAGCGGGGGTGCAAGGACGCAGTATTTT.

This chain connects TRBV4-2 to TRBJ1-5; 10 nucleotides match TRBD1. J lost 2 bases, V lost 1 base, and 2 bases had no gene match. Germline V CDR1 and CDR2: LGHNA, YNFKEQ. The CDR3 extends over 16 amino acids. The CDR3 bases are TGTGCCAGCAGCCAAGGAGGGACAGGGGGCAATCAGCCCCAGCATTTT. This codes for CASSQGGTGGNQPQHF.

The CDR3 bases are TGTGCCAGCAGTGACACCCTCGGCCAGGCAAATAGAGACTACGAGCAGTACTTC. The encoded protein is CASSDTLGQANRDYEQYF. This rearrangement joins TRBV2 to TRBJ2-7; D ambiguous. This CDR3 has 18 residues. V shed 3 bases and J shed 3 bases, with 24 bases lying between them. Germline V gene lookup returns CDR1 SNHLY and CDR2 FYNNEI.

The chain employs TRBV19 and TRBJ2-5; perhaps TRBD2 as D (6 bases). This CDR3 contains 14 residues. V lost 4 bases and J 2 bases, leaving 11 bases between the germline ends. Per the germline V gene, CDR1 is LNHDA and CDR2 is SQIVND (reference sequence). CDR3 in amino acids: CASSRSSVQETQYF. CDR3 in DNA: TGTGCCAGTAGTAGGTCTAGCGTTCAAGAGACCCAGTACTTC.

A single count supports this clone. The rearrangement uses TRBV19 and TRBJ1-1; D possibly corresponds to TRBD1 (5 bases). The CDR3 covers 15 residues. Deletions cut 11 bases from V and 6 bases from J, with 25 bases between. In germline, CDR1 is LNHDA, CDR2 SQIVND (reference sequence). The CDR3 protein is CAAKAVGAGTPEAFF. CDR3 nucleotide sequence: TGTGCCGCAAAGGCGGTAGGGGCGGGAACCCCTGAAGCTTTCTTT.

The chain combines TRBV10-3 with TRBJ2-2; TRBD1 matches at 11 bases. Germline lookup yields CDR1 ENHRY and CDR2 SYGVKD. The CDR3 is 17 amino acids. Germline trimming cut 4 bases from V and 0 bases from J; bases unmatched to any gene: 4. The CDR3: CAISGPGQGANTGELFF. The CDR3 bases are TGTGCCATCAGTGGCCCGGGACAGGGGGCGAACACCGGGGAGCTGTTTTTT.

CDR3 sequence reads: CASSRTGRETQYF. The CDR3 DNA is TGTGCCAGCAGCCGTACGGGAAGGGAGACCCAGTACTTC. This chain connects TRBV7-9 to TRBJ2-5, with D tentatively TRBD2 (5 bases). V lost 5 bases, J lost 5 bases, and 12 bases lay in between. The CDR3 sequence is 13 residues long. Germline V gene data show CDR1 as SEHNR and CDR2 as FQNEAQ (reference sequence).

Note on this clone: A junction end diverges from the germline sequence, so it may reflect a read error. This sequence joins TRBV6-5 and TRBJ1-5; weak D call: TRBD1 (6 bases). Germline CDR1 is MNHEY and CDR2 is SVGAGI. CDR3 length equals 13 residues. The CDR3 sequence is CASVEDSNRPQHF. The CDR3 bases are TGTGCCAGCGTTGAGGACAGCAATCGGCCCCAGCATTTT.

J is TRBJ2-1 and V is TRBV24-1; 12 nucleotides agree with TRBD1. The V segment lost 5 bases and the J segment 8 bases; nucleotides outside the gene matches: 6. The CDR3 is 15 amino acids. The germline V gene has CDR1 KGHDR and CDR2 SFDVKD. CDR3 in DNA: TGTGCCACCAGTGGGGGACAGGGGGCCATCGATGAGCAGTTCTTC. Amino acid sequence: CATSGGQGAIDEQFF.